This T cell receptor beta chain was retrieved from a study of T cell changes during pregnancy in multiple sclerosis. CDR1 is LNHDA and CDR2 is SQIVND in the germline V gene (reference sequence). The CDR3 is 16 amino acids. V gave up 4 bases and J gave up 0 bases, with 13 bases separating them. Using immunoSEQ multiplex PCR, the repertoire was profiled, and TCRdb retains in-frame clones only, with some absent. Altogether 75,000 to 90,000 clones are present, approximately 90% being singletons, with the ten largest covering approximately 0.2%. This clonotype originated in a female donor with multiple sclerosis, enrolled in a pregnancy study. The chain recombines TRBV19 with TRBJ1-5; D perhaps matches TRBD1 (6 bases). Specimen: CD4+ T cells from peripheral blood mononuclear cells, collected before pregnancy. CDR3 in DNA: TGTGCCAGTAGTACAGGACAGTTCAATAGCAATCAGCCCCAGCATTTT. Translated: CASSTGQFNSNQPQHF.